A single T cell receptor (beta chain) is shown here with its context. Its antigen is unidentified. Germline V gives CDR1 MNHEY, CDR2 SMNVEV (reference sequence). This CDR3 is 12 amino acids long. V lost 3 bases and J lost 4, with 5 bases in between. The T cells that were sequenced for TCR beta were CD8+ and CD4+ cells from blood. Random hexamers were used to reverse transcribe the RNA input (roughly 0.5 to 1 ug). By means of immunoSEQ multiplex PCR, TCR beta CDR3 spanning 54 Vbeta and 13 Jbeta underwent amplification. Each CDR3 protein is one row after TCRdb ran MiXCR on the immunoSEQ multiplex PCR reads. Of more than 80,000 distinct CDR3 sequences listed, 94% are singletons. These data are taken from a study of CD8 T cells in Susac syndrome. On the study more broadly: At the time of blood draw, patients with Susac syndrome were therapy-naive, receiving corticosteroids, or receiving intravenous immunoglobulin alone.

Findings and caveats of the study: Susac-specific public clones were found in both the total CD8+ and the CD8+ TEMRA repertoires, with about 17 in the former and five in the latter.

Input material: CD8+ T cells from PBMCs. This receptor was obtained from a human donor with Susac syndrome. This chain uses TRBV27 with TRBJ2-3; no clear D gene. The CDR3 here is CASSFWADTQYF. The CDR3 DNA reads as TGTGCCAGCAGTTTCTGGGCAGATACGCAGTATTTT.